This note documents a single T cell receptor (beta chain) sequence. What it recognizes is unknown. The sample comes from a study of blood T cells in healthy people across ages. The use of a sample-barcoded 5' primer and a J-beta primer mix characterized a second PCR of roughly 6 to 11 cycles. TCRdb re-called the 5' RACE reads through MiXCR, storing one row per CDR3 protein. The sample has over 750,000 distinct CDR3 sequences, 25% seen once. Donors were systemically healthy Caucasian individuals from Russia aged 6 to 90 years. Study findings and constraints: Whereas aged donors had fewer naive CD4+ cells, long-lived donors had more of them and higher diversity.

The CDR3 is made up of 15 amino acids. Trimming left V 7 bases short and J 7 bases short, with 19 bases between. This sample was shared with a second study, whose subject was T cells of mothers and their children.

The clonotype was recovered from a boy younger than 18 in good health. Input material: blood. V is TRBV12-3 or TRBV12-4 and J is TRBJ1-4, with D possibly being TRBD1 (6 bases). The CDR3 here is CASTQAWGLGEKLFF. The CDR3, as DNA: TGTGCCAGCACCCAGGCCTGGGGGCTAGGTGAAAAACTGTTTTTT.